This passage covers 18 T cell receptor beta chains from one sample sequenced in a study of T-cell memory formation after mild COVID-19. From the 5' RACE reads, TCRdb called clonotypes with MiXCR, one entry per CDR3 protein. The sample includes 300,000 to 400,000 distinct CDR3 sequences, roughly 13% seen only once; the top ten take 22%. The sample consisted of PBMCs or a T cell subset sorted from them (not recorded which). The receptors originated from a man aged 18 to 30 who had mild COVID-19 (a few samples of this study predate the infection). Cell type and time point are not known.

The chain has TRBV7-9 and TRBJ1-5, with no clear D. V lost 4 bases and J lost 1, with 8 bases in between. CDR1 is SEHNR and CDR2 is FQNEAQ in the germline V gene (reference sequence). The CDR3 extends over 14 amino acids. As DNA, the CDR3 is TGTGCCAGCAGCTGGATGGGGAGCAATCAGCCCCAGCATTTT. This translates into CASSWMGSNQPQHF.

This clonotype came up a few times. This chain connects TRBV20-1 to TRBJ1-6, with TRBD1 identical over 7 bases. Germline V gene lookup returns CDR1 DFQATT and CDR2 SNEGSKA (reference sequence). V was clipped by 3 bases and J by 6 bases; unmatched bases: 2. The CDR3 is 13 amino acids. CDR3 loop: CSARGQINSPLHF. CDR3 in DNA: TGCAGTGCTAGGGGACAGATTAATTCACCCCTCCACTTT.

The genes are TRBV20-1 and TRBJ1-2, with D perhaps TRBD1 (5 bases). Per the germline V gene, CDR1 is DFQATT and CDR2 is SNEGSKA (reference sequence). V was shortened by 7 bases and J by 7 bases, with 19 bases between the two germline ends. This CDR3 comprises 13 residues. In nucleotides, the CDR3 is TGCAGTGTTCCGAGGAGGGGCGAGGGTGGCTACACCTTC. Translated: CSVPRRGEGGYTF.

The V gene is TRBV7-9, the J gene TRBJ2-5, with 16 bases matching TRBD2. The CDR3 is 18 amino acids. With V trimmed by 5 bases and J by 4 bases, 10 bases remained unmatched. Germline V gene sequence: CDR1 SEHNR, CDR2 FQNEAQ (reference sequence). For the CDR3, the DNA is TGTGCCAGCAGCGGACCCGGGACTAGCGGGGGGGCAAGAGAGACCCAGTACTTC. Its protein is CASSGPGTSGGARETQYF.

This clonotype was seen more than once but under ten times. V gene TRBV21-1 combines with J gene TRBJ2-7; TRBD2 was called by the table and not checked on the DNA. TRBV21-1 represents a pseudogene. The CDR3 totals 16 residues. The CDR3 DNA sequence: TGTGCCAGCAGCAAAGAGGCGACCGAGTCCGCCTACGAGCAGTACTTC. This codes for CASSKEATESAYEQYF.

The V and J genes are TRBV11-1 and TRBJ1-1, with D possibly matching TRBD1 (6 bases). The germline V gene has CDR1 SGHAT and CDR2 FQDESV (reference sequence). This CDR3 is built from 15 residues. V was cut by 5 bases and J by 1 base, with 14 bases left in between. The DNA of the CDR3 is TGTGCCAGCAGCGAACTAGGACAGACGAACACTGAAGCTTTCTTT. Translated: CASSELGQTNTEAFF.

This clonotype has just a few counts. The gene calls are TRBV11-2 and TRBJ2-7, with D perhaps assigned TRBD1 or TRBD2 (5 bases each). The V end lost 1 base, the J end lost 3 bases, and 13 bases lay between the germline ends. The CDR3 contains 15 residues. Germline lookup yields CDR1 SGHAT and CDR2 FQNNGV. The CDR3 loop is CASSLGRGDYYEQYV. The CDR3 nucleotides read TGTGCCAGCAGCTTAGGTAGGGGAGACTACTACGAGCAGTACGTC.

This clonotype came up many times. V gene TRBV4-3 combines with J gene TRBJ2-2; D is possibly TRBD2 (5 bases). V lost 3 bases and J lost 3, with 17 bases in between. Germline V gene data show CDR1 as LGHNA and CDR2 as YSLEER. The CDR3 loop spans 17 amino acids. The CDR3 is CASSHHERVSDTGELFF. The CDR3 coding sequence is TGCGCCAGCAGCCACCACGAGAGGGTCAGCGACACCGGGGAGCTGTTTTTT.

The chain employs TRBV6-6 and TRBJ2-7; TRBD1 agrees at 9 bases. The CDR3 contains 14 residues. V shed 6 bases and J 3 bases; nucleotides not matched to a gene: 6. CDR1 and CDR2 from the germline V gene are MNHNY and SVGAGI (reference sequence). CDR3 in amino acids: CASSRTGASYEQYF. The CDR3 DNA follows: TGTGCCAGCAGCCGGACAGGGGCGAGCTACGAGCAGTACTTC.

The rearrangement links TRBV5-6 to TRBJ2-3, with 7 bases matching TRBD1. The CDR3 covers 16 residues. The V gene's germline CDR1 is SGHDT and CDR2 YYEEEE. V shed 0 bases, J shed 2 bases, and the junction held 6 bases outside the gene matches. The CDR3 loop is CASSLAEGATTDTQYF. CDR3 DNA: TGTGCCAGCAGCTTGGCCGAGGGGGCGACCACAGATACGCAGTATTTT.

In its sample, this clonotype was seen many times. The V call is TRBV28, the J call TRBJ2-1; no clear D. CDR3 length: 13 residues. V was shortened by 2 bases and J by 1 base, with 3 bases between the two germline ends. From germline, CDR1 is MDHEN and CDR2 SYDVKM. The CDR3, as DNA: TGTGCCAGCAGTTTAAGGTCCTACAATGAGCAGTTCTTC. Protein sequence: CASSLRSYNEQFF.

This clonotype has ten or more counts. This rearrangement joins TRBV7-6 to TRBJ1-6, with D maybe TRBD1 (5 bases). V lost 2 bases, J lost 9 bases, and 17 bases lay in between. Germline V gene lookup returns CDR1 SGHVS and CDR2 FNYEAQ. CDR3 length: 16 amino acids. The CDR3 DNA reads as TGTGCCAGCAGCTTACATGGGGCGGGGAGGTTTTCACCCCTCCACTTT. It yields the protein CASSLHGAGRFSPLHF. The entire variable domain, with the rest obtained from reference TRBV7-6 and TRBJ1-6, is as follows: GAGVSQSPRYKVTKRGQDVALRCDPISGHVSLYWYRQALGQGPEFLTYFNYEAQQDKSGLPNDRFSAERPEGSISTLTIQRTEQRDSAMYRCASSLHGAGRFSPLHFGNGTRLTVT.

This clonotype was seen many times. The chain carries TRBV20-1 and TRBJ2-3, with 10 nucleotides matching TRBD2. V lost 6 bases to trimming and J lost 2 bases; unmatched junction nucleotides: 8. The CDR3 runs to 15 residues. In germline, CDR1 is DFQATT, CDR2 SNEGSKA (reference sequence). CDR3 loop: CSAPLAGAPTDTQYF. CDR3 bases: TGCAGTGCCCCCCTAGCGGGGGCACCCACAGATACGCAGTATTTT.

In its sample, this clonotype was seen a few times. The chain joins TRBV7-2 to TRBJ1-1; the D gene is possibly TRBD1 (5 bases). Trimming left V 5 bases short and J 2 bases short, with 15 bases between. CDR1 SGHTA and CDR2 FQGNSA come from the germline V gene. This CDR3 spans 15 amino acids. CDR3 region: CASSRPGLRNTEAFF. The DNA of the CDR3 is TGTGCCAGCAGCCGACCGGGGCTAAGAAACACTGAAGCTTTCTTT.

This chain connects TRBV18 to TRBJ2-3; D is uncertain. Germline assignment: CDR1 KGHSH and CDR2 LQKENI. The germline V and J ends were trimmed by 0 bases and 3 bases, with 13 bases remaining between them. There are 16 residues in the CDR3. The CDR3 nucleotides read TGTGCCAGCTCACCACCAGGTCCGTCTAGGACAGATACGCAGTATTTT. Translated: CASSPPGPSRTDTQYF.

This chain connects TRBV9 to TRBJ2-4, with D tentatively TRBD1 (8 bases). Germline V gene data show CDR1 as SGDLS and CDR2 as YYNGEE. The length of the CDR3 is 15 residues. Between the trimmed V and J ends, which lost 0 bases and 8 bases, there was a span of 15 bases. Written as DNA, the CDR3 is TGTGCCAGCAGCGTAGCCGCACAGGGGGGGGACATTCAGTACTTC. Translation: CASSVAAQGGDIQYF.

The sample holds a few counts of this clonotype. The rearrangement joins TRBV6-5 to TRBJ2-7; 7 bases are a match to TRBD1. The CDR3 loop spans 15 amino acids. The V gene end was trimmed by 2 bases and the J gene end by 4 bases; junction bases not matched to a gene: 8. CDR1 MNHEY and CDR2 SVGAGI come from the germline V gene. The CDR3 DNA is TGTGCCAGCAGTTACGGTGGGCTACAGGGGTACGAGCAGTACTTC. It encodes CASSYGGLQGYEQYF.

The chain has TRBV7-9 and TRBJ1-1, with TRBD1 identical over 8 bases. The V segment lost 5 bases and the J segment 1 base; nucleotides outside the gene matches: 6. The CDR3 totals 15 residues. Looked up from germline, CDR1 is SEHNR and CDR2 is FQNEAQ (reference sequence). CDR3 DNA: TGTGCCAGCAGCCCCGGACAGGGTGGGAACACTGAAGCTTTCTTT. Translating it yields CASSPGQGGNTEAFF. Combining the CDR3 with reference TRBV7-9 and TRBJ1-1 gives the whole variable domain DTGVSQNPRHKITKRGQNVTFRCDPISEHNRLYWYRQTLGQGPEFLTYFQNEAQLEKSRLLSDRFSAERPKGSFSTLEIQRTEQGDSAMYLCASSPGQGGNTEAFFGQGTRLTVV.